This T cell receptor (beta chain) comes out of a study of identical twins (TCRdb year 2016). Some background on the complete study: TCR alpha and beta repertoires from monozygotic twins, unrelated adults of various ages and cord blood were deep-sequenced to test whether fetal clonotypes persist. Replicate twin experiments were performed at different times using different library preparation protocols to rule out contamination. Overall study outcomes, separate from this receptor: Out-of-frame TCR alpha sharing in monozygotic twins was systematically underestimated by recombination models, whereas sharing between unrelated individuals was in agreement with the recombination models. Compared with coincidental sharing between unrelated individuals, out-of-frame TCR alpha sequences shared between twins had an excess of sequences with low generation probability. Invariant T cells such as MAIT and iNKT could partly confound zero-insertion analyses, although diverse VJ usage argued against such confounding for most clonotypes. Fewer insertions were carried by abundant cord blood beta clonotypes, a similar but weaker trend appeared in young adult naive repertoires, and no such trend appeared in memory repertoires. The excess sharing between twins in beta out-of-frame sequences was weaker because fewer shared sequences reduced the signal-to-noise ratio. Conclusions relied on cross-sectional statistical analysis, since the same donors could not be followed over many years.

Every donor was a healthy Caucasian. Three pairs of female monozygotic twins, all aged roughly 18 to 29 years, were included in the twin cohort. Positive isolation kits from Invitrogen were used to isolate CD4+ and CD8+ T cell populations. Between the V and J ends, shortened by 7 bases and 6 bases respectively, the junction contains 9 bases. The CDR3 covers 11 residues, taking in both the cysteine and the phenylalanine. Left in the record is the CDR3 DNA by itself, 33 bases read in frame from the first base. The receptor library was made with 5' RACE. Reads for this sample came from an Illumina HiSeq 2000. A universal primer binding site was added through template switching, and the final cDNA carried a unique molecular identifier so that TCR cDNA molecules could be counted accurately. First-strand cDNA for TCR alpha and beta chains was synthesized from specific primers in the conserved constant-segment region. To control for contamination, every cDNA library was double barcoded, receiving both a SMART-Mk sample barcode and Illumina barcodes. TruSeq adapter sequences and Illumina sample barcodes were added in two successive PCR steps. TCR alpha and beta cDNA libraries were sequenced on the Illumina HiSeq platform with custom primers. For the original study's pipeline: MiGEC processed the raw reads to extract unique molecular identifiers, while MiXCR was used to determine the CDR3 positions. Recombination models were inferred per individual with the repgenHMM and IGoR tools using an EM algorithm. Shared clonotype analysis was performed with the tcR package in R, normalizing sharing by the product of cloneset sizes. To study raw recombination without the effects of thymic and clonal selection, out-of-frame nonproductive sequences were analyzed. TCRdb ran its own pipeline on the public reads, namely fastp trimming at Q25 and MiXCR clone calling, and kept in-frame beta chains. Every distinct CDR3 protein forms one entry, paired with its most common genes and DNA. The V and J calls come from TCRdb's annotation, not from the publication. The sample table shows some 500,000 distinct CDR3 sequences, and 13% to 15% are seen once. Approximately 1% of the sample is held by the ten biggest clonotypes.

This clonotype turned up a few times. It has no known antigen specificity. No base-level quality is on record; no much larger clone is a single base apart. In addition, the sample was reused for a study of yellow fever vaccine responses in identical twins. In that second paper, the authors write: The authors reported that the T cell response to vaccination in identical twins appeared partly convergent and partly personalized. In identical twins, the study followed T cell clones that responded to the vaccine with precision.

The rearranged chain carries TRBV12-3 or TRBV12-4 and TRBJ1-2; the D gene is perhaps TRBD1, on 6 matching bases. Input material: CD4+ T cells sorted from blood. This TCR came from a young woman in good health. Here is the DNA: TGTGCCAGCATCAGGGGAGATGGCTACACCTTC. This translates into CASIRGDGYTF.